Listed here are 32 T cell receptor beta chains from one sample, sequenced in a study of T cell responses to AZD1222 COVID-19 vaccine. Generated by immunoSEQ multiplex PCR, the TCRdb table keeps only in-frame clones and is missing some. Among 100,000 or so clones listed, around 89% were seen once. Here the sequenced sample was peripheral blood, taken 28 days after the second AZD1222 dose. The source of these receptors is an adult who received the AZD1222 COVID-19 vaccine.

There are a few counts of this clone. The chain uses TRBV19 and TRBJ1-2; possibly TRBD1 for D (6 bases). Germline CDR1 is LNHDA and CDR2 is SQIVND (reference sequence). V was clipped by 5 bases and J by 4 bases, with 14 bases between them. There are 14 residues in the CDR3. The CDR3 DNA sequence: TGTGCCAGTAGTTCCGGGACAAACAGCTATGGCTACACCTTC. It translates to CASSSGTNSYGYTF.

The V call is TRBV7-3, the J call TRBJ2-5, with D possibly called TRBD1 or TRBD2 (6 bases each). This CDR3 is built from 14 residues. Per germline, CDR1 SGHTA and CDR2 FQGTGA. Trimming took off 2 bases at V and 5 bases at J, with 12 bases between the two ends. In DNA form, the CDR3 reads TGTGCCAGCAGCTTAGAGGGGGGCTACGAGACCCAGTACTTC. This sequence encodes CASSLEGGYETQYF.

This chain links TRBV27 with TRBJ1-2; D uncertain. CDR3 length: 15 amino acids. CDR1 is MNHEY, CDR2 SMNVEV, per germline (reference sequence). The germline V and J ends were trimmed by 5 bases and 4 bases, with 17 bases remaining between them. The CDR3 loop reads CASSPGGQLLYGYTF. For the CDR3, the DNA is TGTGCCAGCAGTCCAGGAGGGCAGCTCCTCTATGGCTACACCTTC.

V and J are TRBV19 and TRBJ2-2, with D uncertain. Trimming stripped 4 bases from V and 6 bases from J, with 12 bases between. CDR1 and CDR2 from the germline V gene are LNHDA and SQIVND (reference sequence). The CDR3 consists of 14 residues. DNA for the CDR3: TGTGCCAGTAGTAGCCGTTTTTTGGCCGGGGAGCTGTTTTTT. Translating gives CASSSRFLAGELFF.

The genes are TRBV6-6 and TRBJ2-3, with TRBD2 identical over 9 bases. Germline V CDR1 and CDR2: MNHNY, SVGAGI (reference sequence). CDR3 size: 15 residues. The V and J ends lost 7 bases and 4 bases, in that order; junction bases with no gene match: 9. Here the CDR3 DNA reads TGTGCCAGCACCCTTAGCGGGGGTGGGGCAGATACGCAGTATTTT. Protein product: CASTLSGGGADTQYF.

The CDR3 nucleotides read TGTGCCAGCAGCCCAGGGGGAAATGAGCAGTTCTTC. This translates into CASSPGGNEQFF. This chain joins TRBV7-3 and TRBJ2-1; the match to TRBD1 covers 7 bases. The V segment lost 5 bases and the J segment 7 bases; nucleotides outside the gene matches: 2. The CDR3 contains 12 residues. Germline V lookup: CDR1 SGHTA, CDR2 FQGTGA.

The chain uses TRBV28 and TRBJ1-5; D is ambiguous. V gave up 9 bases and J gave up 9 bases, with 9 bases separating them. Germline lookup yields CDR1 MDHEN and CDR2 SYDVKM. The CDR3 is 10 amino acids. As DNA, the CDR3 is TGTGCCAGTAGTACCCGGCCCCAGCATTTT. The encoded protein is CASSTRPQHF.

The CDR3: CSVTPSIPGYTF. DNA of the CDR3: TGCAGCGTTACCCCTTCTATCCCTGGCTACACCTTC. The chain carries TRBV29-1 and TRBJ1-2; D ambiguous. CDR1 and CDR2 (germline): SQVTM, ANQGSEA. V was shortened by 5 bases and J by 7 bases, with 14 bases between the two germline ends. The CDR3 extends over 12 amino acids. Combining the CDR3 with reference TRBV29-1 and TRBJ1-2 gives the whole variable domain SAVISQKPSRDICQRGTSLTIQCQVDSQVTMMFWYRQQPGQSLTLIATANQGSEATYESGFVIDKFPISRPNLTFSTLTVSNMSPEDSSIYLCSVTPSIPGYTFGSGTRLTVV.

This sequence joins TRBV7-2 and TRBJ1-6, with 10 positions matching TRBD1. The CDR3 spans 16 residues. The V and J ends lost 5 bases and 5 bases, in that order; junction bases with no gene match: 6. In germline, CDR1 is SGHTA, CDR2 FQGNSA. CDR3 nucleotides: TGTGCCAGCAGCCCCCGGGGGACAGGGGATAATTCACCCCTCCACTTT. Translating gives CASSPRGTGDNSPLHF.

The gene calls are TRBV6-6 and TRBJ1-2, with TRBD1 as a possible D gene (6 bases). This CDR3 is 16 amino acids long. Germline CDR1 reads MNHNY; CDR2 reads SVGAGI (reference sequence). V was shortened by 2 bases and J by 4 bases, with 17 bases between the two germline ends. The DNA of the CDR3 is TGTGCCAGCAGTTACGAAGGGACAATCAGGATCTATGGCTACACCTTC. Translation gives CASSYEGTIRIYGYTF.

The chain uses TRBV6-5 and TRBJ1-5; D not resolved. V was pared by 5 bases and J by 2 bases, with 10 bases between. CDR1 and CDR2 from the germline V gene are MNHEY and SVGAGI. The CDR3 has 14 amino acids. The CDR3 nucleotides read TGTGCCAGCAGTACAATCGGAGGCAATCAGCCCCAGCATTTT. This gives the protein CASSTIGGNQPQHF.

The chain recombines TRBV7-2 with TRBJ1-2, with 9 positions matching TRBD1. V shed 5 bases and J 4 bases; nucleotides not matched to a gene: 11. Germline CDR1 and CDR2: SGHTA and FQGNSA. The CDR3 totals 16 residues. DNA for the CDR3: TGTGCCAGCAGCAAAAGGACAGGGGCTTCTTTCTATGGCTACACCTTC. Encoded protein: CASSKRTGASFYGYTF. Drawing the rest from reference TRBV7-2 and TRBJ1-2, the complete variable domain is GAGVSQSPSNKVTEKGKDVELRCDPISGHTALYWYRQSLGQGLEFLIYFQGNSAPDKSGLPSDRFSAERTGGSVSTLTIQRTQQEDSAVYLCASSKRTGASFYGYTFGSGTRLTVV.

This clone was seen at least ten times. The V and J genes are TRBV10-3 and TRBJ2-1, with TRBD2 matching over 8 bases. The CDR3 has 15 residues. Per germline, CDR1 ENHRY and CDR2 SYGVKD. The trim removed 2 bases at V and 4 bases at J, leaving 4 bases unmatched. CDR3: CAISEVLAAYNEQFF. DNA for the CDR3: TGTGCCATCAGTGAGGTACTAGCGGCTTACAATGAGCAGTTCTTC.

J is TRBJ1-2 and V is TRBV4-3, with TRBD1 matching 11 bases. Trimming took 1 base from V and 6 from J; bases not matched to a gene: 4. CDR3 size: 15 residues. Per the germline V gene, CDR1 is LGHNA and CDR2 is YSLEER. In DNA, the CDR3 is TGCGCCAGCAGCCAAGGGGACAGGGGGTTGGATGGCTACACCTTC. It is translated as CASSQGDRGLDGYTF.

The chain carries TRBV18 and TRBJ2-3, with D tentatively TRBD1 or TRBD2 (6 bases each). V shed 6 bases and J shed 3 bases, with 16 bases lying between them. The CDR3 is 15 residues long. Germline V gene sequence: CDR1 KGHSH, CDR2 LQKENI. The CDR3 sequence: CASSPGASSTDTQYF. CDR3 bases: TGTGCCAGCTCCCCGGGGGCTAGCAGTACAGATACGCAGTATTTT.

The rearrangement joins TRBV6-5 to TRBJ2-7; possibly TRBD1 for D (7 bases). Germline CDR1 and CDR2: MNHEY and SVGAGI. Trimming took 8 bases from V and 6 from J, leaving 20 bases between them. This CDR3 region has 14 residues. CDR3: CASVPIGRGVEQYF. For the CDR3, the DNA is TGTGCCAGCGTTCCAATAGGCAGGGGGGTCGAGCAGTACTTC.

This clone has a single count. The CDR3 protein is CASTGARYNSPLHF. CDR3 in DNA: TGTGCCAGCACCGGGGCTCGCTATAATTCACCCCTCCACTTT. This chain uses TRBV14 with TRBJ1-6; TRBD1 is a possible D gene (5 bases). The length of the CDR3 is 14 residues. The V end lost 7 bases, the J end lost 3 bases, and 10 bases lay between the germline ends. Per germline, CDR1 SGHDN and CDR2 FVKESK.

The sample holds one count of this clone. The gene calls are TRBV2 and TRBJ1-5; TRBD1 matches 7 bases. Germline V gives CDR1 SNHLY, CDR2 FYNNEI. This CDR3 comprises 12 residues. J lost 5 bases, V lost 7 bases, and 2 bases had no gene match. DNA of the CDR3: TGTGCCAGCATGCAGGGGGATCAGCCCCAGCATTTT. Translation gives CASMQGDQPQHF.

Written as DNA, the CDR3 is TGTGCCAGCAGTGAAATGCTCTCCTATAATTCACCCCTCCACTTT. This encodes CASSEMLSYNSPLHF. V gene TRBV2 combines with J gene TRBJ1-6; D not resolved. Germline assignment: CDR1 SNHLY and CDR2 FYNNEI. This CDR3 is built from 15 residues. Trimming stripped 2 bases from V and 0 bases from J, with 5 bases between.

The chain combines TRBV5-1 with TRBJ1-4; unclear D gene. With 4 bases removed from V and 5 bases from J, the gap between germline ends came to 15 bases. This CDR3 comprises 15 residues. The germline V gene encodes CDR1 SGHRS and CDR2 YFSETQ. The CDR3 DNA is TGCGCCAGCAGCACGCGAGCCAGCTCCAATGAAAAACTGTTTTTT. It yields the protein CASSTRASSNEKLFF.

The V and J genes are TRBV5-1 and TRBJ1-4; the match to TRBD1 covers 7 bases. V trimming: 1 base; J trimming: 4 bases; junction bases outside the gene matches: 10. Per germline, CDR1 SGHRS and CDR2 YFSETQ. The CDR3 is made up of 17 amino acids. Here the CDR3 DNA reads TGCGCCAGCAGCTTGAGAGGGGGCCCCACCCTTAATGAAAAACTGTTTTTT. Translated, it gives CASSLRGGPTLNEKLFF.

As DNA, the CDR3 is TGTGCCAGCAGTGGGGACAGAACGAACACTGAAGCTTTCTTT. It specifies CASSGDRTNTEAFF. The chain recombines TRBV2 with TRBJ1-1; 7 nucleotides line up with TRBD1. Per germline, CDR1 SNHLY and CDR2 FYNNEI. CDR3 length equals 14 residues. The V and J ends lost 4 bases and 1 base, in that order; junction bases with no gene match: 3.

V and J are TRBV30 and TRBJ1-1; maybe TRBD1 (5 bases). CDR3 length equals 14 residues. V lost 3 bases, J lost 6 bases, and 17 bases lay in between. Germline-derived CDR1 and CDR2 are GTSNPN and SVGIG (reference sequence). CDR3 DNA sequence: TGTGCCTGGAGCTCTCGGACACTCACCGCTGAAGCTTTCTTT. Translating gives CAWSSRTLTAEAFF.

This chain joins TRBV2 and TRBJ2-3, with TRBD1 identical over 7 bases. The germline gives CDR1 SNHLY, CDR2 FYNNEI. The J segment lost 3 bases and the V segment lost 10 bases, leaving 10 bases of the junction unmatched. This CDR3 has 14 amino acids. In nucleotides, the CDR3 is TGTGCCACTTCGACAGGGTATTTAACAGATACGCAGTATTTT. Its translation is CATSTGYLTDTQYF.

The rearrangement links TRBV9 to TRBJ1-4, with 7 nucleotides matching TRBD1. The junction had 15 bases not matched to a gene; V was cut back by 0 bases and J by 7 bases. The germline gives CDR1 SGDLS, CDR2 YYNGEE. This CDR3 spans 18 amino acids. CDR3 amino acids: CASSVARDSGEFAEKLFF. As DNA, the CDR3 is TGTGCCAGCAGCGTAGCTCGGGACAGTGGAGAGTTCGCTGAAAAACTGTTTTTT. The complete variable domain, with remaining parts taken from reference TRBV9 and TRBJ1-4, reads DSGVTQTPKHLITATGQRVTLRCSPRSGDLSVYWYQQSLDQGLQFLIQYYNGEERAKGNILERFSAQQFPDLHSELNLSSLELGDSALYFCASSVARDSGEFAEKLFFGSGTQLSVL.

Details on this clone: Compared with germline, one end of the junction differs, possibly owing to a read error. The gene calls are TRBV12-3 or TRBV12-4 and TRBJ1-1; D call uncertain. This CDR3 is 11 amino acids long. The CDR3 loop is CASSLLGKPLF. DNA of the CDR3: TGTGCCAGCAGTTTACTAGGGAAGCCTCTCTTT.

The CDR3 nucleotides read TGTGCCAGTATCATATCTTGGGATGTCGCTTTCTTT. It specifies CASIISWDVAFF. The chain links TRBV19 to TRBJ1-1; D unresolved. CDR1 and CDR2 from the germline V gene are LNHDA and SQIVND (reference sequence). The CDR3 is 12 residues long. With 7 bases removed from V and 11 bases from J, the gap between germline ends came to 17 bases.

The J gene is TRBJ2-1, the V gene TRBV4-3, with D perhaps TRBD1 (5 bases). Between the trimmed V and J ends, which lost 0 bases and 2 bases, there was a span of 11 bases. In germline, CDR1 is LGHNA, CDR2 YSLEER. The CDR3 runs to 16 residues. The CDR3 sequence is CASSQESRATYNEQFF. The DNA for the CDR3 is TGCGCCAGCAGCCAAGAATCCAGGGCAACCTACAATGAGCAGTTCTTC.

The chain has TRBV25-1 and TRBJ2-3; unclear D gene. Germline CDR1 reads MGHDK; CDR2 reads SYGVNS. The CDR3 has 13 amino acids. Trimming took 5 bases from V and 4 from J, leaving 10 bases between them. The CDR3 DNA sequence: TGTGCCAGCAGTCCGCTAGGATCAGATACGCAGTATTTT. This encodes CASSPLGSDTQYF.

The chain is built from TRBV3-1 (or the pseudogene TRBV3-2) and TRBJ2-3; tentative D call: TRBD2 (6 bases). The germline gives CDR1 LGHDT, CDR2 YNNKEL (reference sequence). The V gene lost 2 bases and the J gene lost 4 bases, with 10 bases spanning the gap. The CDR3 runs 14 residues. CDR3 region: CASSQPGSPDTQYF. CDR3 nucleotides: TGTGCCAGCAGCCAACCCGGGAGCCCAGATACGCAGTATTTT.

The chain couples TRBV4-1 to TRBJ1-5, with D possibly being TRBD1 (5 bases). Trimming pared 2 bases from V and 3 bases from J, leaving 11 bases between. CDR1 and CDR2 (germline): MGHRA, YSYEKL. This CDR3 contains 15 residues. CDR3 sequence: CASSQLTGLNQPQHF. The CDR3 DNA reads TGCGCCAGCAGCCAATTAACAGGTCTCAATCAGCCCCAGCATTTT.

V and J are TRBV5-1 and TRBJ2-7; TRBD2 matches at 12 bases. CDR1 and CDR2 from the germline V gene are SGHRS and YFSETQ. The CDR3 length is 17 residues. With 1 base clipped from V and 0 bases from J, the junction kept 5 bases outside the gene matches. CDR3 protein: CASSLSPSGGASYEQYF. The CDR3 region has the DNA TGCGCCAGCAGCTTGTCACCTAGCGGGGGGGCCTCCTACGAGCAGTACTTC.